This T cell receptor (beta chain) comes out of a study of CD8 T cells in Susac syndrome. An input of about 0.5 to 1 ug of RNA was subjected to reverse transcription using random hexamers. Amplification of the TCR beta CDR3 was carried out by immunoSEQ multiplex PCR, which spanned a total of 54 Vbeta and 13 Jbeta segments. One entry per CDR3 protein, called by TCRdb with MiXCR from the immunoSEQ multiplex PCR reads. Of roughly 120,000 distinct CDR3 sequences listed, approximately 95% were seen once; the top ten hold roughly 0.33%. V lost 5 bases to trimming and J lost 1 base; unmatched junction nucleotides: 2. The CDR3 spans 13 residues. CDR1 and CDR2 (germline): MNHEY, SMNVEV (reference sequence). The study sequenced TCR beta in blood CD8+ and CD4+ T cells. TEMRA cells were FACS-enriched, and CD8+ and CD4+ T cells were isolated negatively.

Sequenced material: CD8+ T cells from PBMCs. The chain uses TRBV27 and TRBJ2-7; 7 nucleotides line up with TRBD1. The TCR originated in a human donor with multiple sclerosis. CDR3 DNA: TGTGCCAGCAGTGTGGGACAGTCCTACGAGCAGTACGTC. Residues: CASSVGQSYEQYV.